The clone carrying this T cell receptor beta chain was recorded only once. Per the study methods: It was from reference gene primer amplification that nucleated cell counts were estimated. TCRdb keeps only in-frame clones here, not all; method: immunoSEQ multiplex PCR. The V and J calls and clone size are taken from that table; D and trimming were inferred from the DNA. The data show about 320,000 clones, roughly 90% seen once. The sample belongs to a study of blood T cell repertoires in COVID-19. About the study: COVID-19 samples collected from the United States, Italy and Spain covered acute and convalescent phases. Sources were T cells, B-cell-depleted T cells, or PBMCs; the material itself was cDNA or gDNA.

CDR3 length equals 12 residues. Germline CDR1 SEHNR, CDR2 FQNEAQ (reference sequence). Trimming took 5 bases from V and 9 from J, leaving 8 bases between them. The TCR originated in a man between 18 and 29 years old who had recovered from COVID-19. V is TRBV7-9 and J is TRBJ1-6; D is ambiguous. Input material: peripheral blood. The CDR3 bases are TGTGCCAGCAGCCAAATCGGTTCACCCCTCCACTTT. Its translation is CASSQIGSPLHF.